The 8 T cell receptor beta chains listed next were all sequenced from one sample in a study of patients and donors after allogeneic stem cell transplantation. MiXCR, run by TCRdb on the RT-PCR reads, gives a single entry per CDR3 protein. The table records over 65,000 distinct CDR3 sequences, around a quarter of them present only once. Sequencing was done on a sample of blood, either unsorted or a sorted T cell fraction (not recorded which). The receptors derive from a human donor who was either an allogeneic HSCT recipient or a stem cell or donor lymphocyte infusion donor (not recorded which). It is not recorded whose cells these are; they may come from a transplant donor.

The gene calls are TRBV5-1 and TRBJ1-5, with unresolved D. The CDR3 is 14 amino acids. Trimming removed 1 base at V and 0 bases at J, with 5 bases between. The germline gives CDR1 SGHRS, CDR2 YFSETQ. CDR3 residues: CASSLRNSNQPQHF. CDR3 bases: TGCGCCAGCAGCTTGCGAAATAGCAATCAGCCCCAGCATTTT.

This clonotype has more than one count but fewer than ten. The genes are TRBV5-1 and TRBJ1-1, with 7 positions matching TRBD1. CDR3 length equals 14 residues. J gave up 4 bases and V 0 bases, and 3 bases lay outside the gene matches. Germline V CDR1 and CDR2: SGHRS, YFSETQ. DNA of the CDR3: TGCGCCAGCAGCTTGGTAAGGGGGCCCACTGAAGCTTTCTTT. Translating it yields CASSLVRGPTEAFF.

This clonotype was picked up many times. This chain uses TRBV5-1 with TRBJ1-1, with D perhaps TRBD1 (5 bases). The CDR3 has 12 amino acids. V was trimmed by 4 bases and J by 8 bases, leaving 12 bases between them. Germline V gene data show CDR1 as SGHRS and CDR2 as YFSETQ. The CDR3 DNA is TGCGCCAGCAGCCAAGACAGATACGAAGCTTTCTTT. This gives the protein CASSQDRYEAFF.

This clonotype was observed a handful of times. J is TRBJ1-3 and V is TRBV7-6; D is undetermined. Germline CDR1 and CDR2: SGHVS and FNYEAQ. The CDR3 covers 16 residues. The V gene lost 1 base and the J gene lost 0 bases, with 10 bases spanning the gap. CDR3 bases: TGTGCCAGCAGCTTAGAAGCGTTGAGCTCTGGAAACACCATATATTTT. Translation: CASSLEALSSGNTIYF.

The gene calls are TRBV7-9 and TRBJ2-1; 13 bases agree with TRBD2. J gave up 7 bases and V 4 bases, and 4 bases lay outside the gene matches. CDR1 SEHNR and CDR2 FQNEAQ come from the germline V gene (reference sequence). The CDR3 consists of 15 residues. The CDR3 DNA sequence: TGTGCCAGCAGCTCCCCACTAGCGGGAGGGAATGAGCAGTTCTTC. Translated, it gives CASSSPLAGGNEQFF.

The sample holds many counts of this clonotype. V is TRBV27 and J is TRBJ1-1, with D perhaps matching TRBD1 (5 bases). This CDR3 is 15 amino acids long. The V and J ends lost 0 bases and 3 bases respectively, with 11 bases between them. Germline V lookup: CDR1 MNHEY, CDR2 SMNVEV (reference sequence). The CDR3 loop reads CASSLSRGGYTEAFF. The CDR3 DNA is TGTGCCAGCAGTTTATCAAGGGGAGGGTACACTGAAGCTTTCTTT.

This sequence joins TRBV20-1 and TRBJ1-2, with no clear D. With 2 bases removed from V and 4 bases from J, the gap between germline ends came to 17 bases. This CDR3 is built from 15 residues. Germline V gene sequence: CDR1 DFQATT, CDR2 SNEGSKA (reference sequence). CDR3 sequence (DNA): TGCAGTGCTAGACCCCTTGAGAGGACTTTCTATGGCTACACCTTC. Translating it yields CSARPLERTFYGYTF.

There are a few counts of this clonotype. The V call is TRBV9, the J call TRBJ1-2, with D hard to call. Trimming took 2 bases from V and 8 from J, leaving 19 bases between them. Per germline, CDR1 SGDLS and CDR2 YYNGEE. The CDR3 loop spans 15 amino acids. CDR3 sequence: CASSVNKDEWAGYTF. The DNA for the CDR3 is TGTGCCAGCAGCGTTAATAAGGACGAATGGGCCGGCTACACCTTC.